This T cell receptor (beta chain) was retrieved from a study of shared clonotypes between healthy human individuals. General study points: In having few donors, the study represented limited genetic and exposure-history diversity. A reduction in generation probabilities was seen for non-shared clonotypes relative to those shared by all four donors.

The protocol was immunoSEQ multiplex PCR, while the TCRdb copy is restricted to in-frame clones and leaves out a portion. The sample shows millions of clones, roughly 94% of them seen only once. Donors included only healthy HIV-negative adults lacking recent acute infections or vaccinations. In the case of this clone: What it binds is not known.

Trimming pared 5 bases from V and 9 bases from J, leaving 14 bases between. Germline CDR1 reads MNHEY; CDR2 reads SVGAGI. CDR3 length: 13 residues. V usage is TRBV6-5 and J usage is TRBJ2-1; D gene uncertain. The clonotype was recovered from a man aged 18 to 29 in good health. Sequencing input: naive CD4+ T cells sorted from blood. Subset noted: CD45RA+ positively selected. The CDR3 DNA reads TGTGCCAGCAGTCCATTTTTCCACGGTGAGCAGTTCTTC. It specifies CASSPFFHGEQFF.